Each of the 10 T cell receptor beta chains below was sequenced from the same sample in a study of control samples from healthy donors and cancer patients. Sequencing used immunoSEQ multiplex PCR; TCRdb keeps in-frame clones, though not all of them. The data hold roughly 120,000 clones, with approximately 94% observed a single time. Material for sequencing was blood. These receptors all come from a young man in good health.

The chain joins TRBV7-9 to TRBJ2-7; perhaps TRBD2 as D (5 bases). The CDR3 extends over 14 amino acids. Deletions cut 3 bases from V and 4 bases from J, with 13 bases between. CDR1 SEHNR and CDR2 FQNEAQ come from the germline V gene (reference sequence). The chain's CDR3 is CASSFGLGGYEQYF. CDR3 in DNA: TGTGCCAGCAGCTTCGGACTTGGAGGATACGAGCAGTACTTC.

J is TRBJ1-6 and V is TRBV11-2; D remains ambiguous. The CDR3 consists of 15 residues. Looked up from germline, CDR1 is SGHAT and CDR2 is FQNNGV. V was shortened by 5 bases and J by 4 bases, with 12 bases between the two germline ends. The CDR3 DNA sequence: TGTGCCAGCAGCCCACGATTTGATTATAATTCACCCCTCCACTTT. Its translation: CASSPRFDYNSPLHF. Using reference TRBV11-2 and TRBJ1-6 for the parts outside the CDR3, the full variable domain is EAGVAQSPRYKIIEKRQSVAFWCNPISGHATLYWYQQILGQGPKLLIQFQNNGVVDDSQLPKDRFSAERLKGVDSTLKIQPAKLEDSAVYLCASSPRFDYNSPLHFGNGTRLTVT.

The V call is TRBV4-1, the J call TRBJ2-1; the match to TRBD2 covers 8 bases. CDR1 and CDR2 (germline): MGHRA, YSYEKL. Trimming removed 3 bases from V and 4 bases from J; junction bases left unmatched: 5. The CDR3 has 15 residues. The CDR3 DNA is TGCGCCAGCAGCCAGAGCGGGGGCCTATACAATGAGCAGTTCTTC. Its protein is CASSQSGGLYNEQFF.

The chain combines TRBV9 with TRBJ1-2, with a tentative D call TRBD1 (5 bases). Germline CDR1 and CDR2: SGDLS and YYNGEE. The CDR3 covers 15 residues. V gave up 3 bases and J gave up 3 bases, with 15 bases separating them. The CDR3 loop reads CASSAHGGFDYGYTF. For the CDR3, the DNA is TGTGCCAGCAGCGCCCACGGGGGGTTCGACTATGGCTACACCTTC.

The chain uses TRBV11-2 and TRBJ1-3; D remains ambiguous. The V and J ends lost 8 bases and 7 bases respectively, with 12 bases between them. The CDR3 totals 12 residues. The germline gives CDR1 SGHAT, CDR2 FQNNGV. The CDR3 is CASSPGWNTIYF. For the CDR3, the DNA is TGTGCCAGCTCCCCGGGTTGGAACACCATATATTTT. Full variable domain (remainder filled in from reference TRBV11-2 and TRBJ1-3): EAGVAQSPRYKIIEKRQSVAFWCNPISGHATLYWYQQILGQGPKLLIQFQNNGVVDDSQLPKDRFSAERLKGVDSTLKIQPAKLEDSAVYLCASSPGWNTIYFGEGSWLTVV.

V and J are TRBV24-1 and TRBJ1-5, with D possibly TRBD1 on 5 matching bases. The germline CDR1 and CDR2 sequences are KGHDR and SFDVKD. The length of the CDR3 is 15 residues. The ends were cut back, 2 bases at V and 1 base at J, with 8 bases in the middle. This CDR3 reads CATSDSRVSNQPQHF. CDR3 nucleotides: TGTGCCACCAGTGATTCCAGGGTCAGCAATCAGCCCCAGCATTTT.

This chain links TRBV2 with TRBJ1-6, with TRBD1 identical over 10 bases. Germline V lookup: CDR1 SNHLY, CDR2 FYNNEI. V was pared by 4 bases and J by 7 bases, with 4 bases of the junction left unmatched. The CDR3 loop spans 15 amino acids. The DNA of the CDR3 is TGTGCCAGCAGTGGACAGGGGGCTGAGAATTCACCCCTCCACTTT. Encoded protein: CASSGQGAENSPLHF.

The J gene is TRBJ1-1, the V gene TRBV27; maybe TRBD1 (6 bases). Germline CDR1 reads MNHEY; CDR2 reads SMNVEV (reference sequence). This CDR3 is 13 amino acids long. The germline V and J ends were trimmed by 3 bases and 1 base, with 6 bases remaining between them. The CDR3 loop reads CASSLGANTEAFF. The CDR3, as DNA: TGTGCCAGCAGTTTGGGGGCGAACACTGAAGCTTTCTTT.

The CDR3, as DNA: TGCGCCAGCAGCCAGGAAGGCAGGGCTATGTTGTCACCCCTCCACTTT. Translation: CASSQEGRAMLSPLHF. This sequence joins TRBV4-1 and TRBJ1-6; TRBD1 is a possible D gene (5 bases). This CDR3 is built from 16 residues. Trimming left V 3 bases short and J 10 bases short, with 19 bases between. Germline V gene sequence: CDR1 MGHRA, CDR2 YSYEKL.

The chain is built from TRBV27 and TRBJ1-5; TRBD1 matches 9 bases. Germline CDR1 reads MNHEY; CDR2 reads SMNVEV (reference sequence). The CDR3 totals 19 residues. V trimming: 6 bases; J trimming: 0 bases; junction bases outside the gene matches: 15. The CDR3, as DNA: TGTGCCAGCAGAAAAATACGGGGGGGACAGGGAGATAGCAATCAGCCCCAGCATTTT. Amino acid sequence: CASRKIRGGQGDSNQPQHF.